This TCR beta chain was obtained from a study of blood T cell repertoires in COVID-19. Libraries were prepared by immunoSEQ multiplex PCR; TCRdb keeps only in-frame clonotypes and omits some of them. The sample holds over 50,000 clones; about four fifths are singletons and the top ten take 3% to 4.5%. CDR3 length: 13 residues. CDR1 and CDR2 from the germline V gene are SGHDT and YYEEEE. The V end lost 3 bases, the J end lost 11 bases, and 14 bases lay between the germline ends. The TCR sequence derives from a middle-aged woman with acute COVID-19. The chain uses TRBV5-6 and TRBJ1-4; D call uncertain. The specimen sequenced was PBMCs or T cells enriched from blood (not recorded which). In DNA, the CDR3 is TGTGCCAGCAGCTCCCGCCCGGGTGGGAAACTGTTTTTT. It translates to CASSSRPGGKLFF.